Listed below are T cell receptor beta chains from one sample, sequenced in a study of blood T cells in healthy people across ages. One entry per CDR3 protein results from TCRdb running MiXCR on the 5' RACE reads. The sample has 700,000 or so distinct CDR3 sequences, 40% to 50% seen once; the top ten hold around 30%. The sequencing sample was made of blood. These TCRs come from a man older than 75 in good health. Each CDR3 is given with its conserved first and last residue. Each record gives: clone size, J gene, V gene, D gene, CDR3 DNA, CDR3 protein. The D gene is left open where the match is weak. Expanded clones get a size class; other rows say once, few or many, or leave the size out.

clone_size: many; j_call: TRBJ2-1; v_call: TRBV20-1; d_call: TRBD2; cdr3_nt: TGCAGTGCTAGCCCACTAGCGGGGGAGTACAATGAGCAGTTCTTC; cdr3_aa: CSASPLAGEYNEQFF
clone_size: few; j_call: TRBJ2-1; v_call: TRBV27; d_call: -; cdr3_nt: TGTGCCAGCAGTTTCTCTAGCTGGACCTACAATGAGCAGTTCTTC; cdr3_aa: CASSFSSWTYNEQFF
clone_size: -; j_call: TRBJ1-2; v_call: TRBV24-1; d_call: TRBD1; cdr3_nt: TGTGCCACCAGGGACAGGGGCTTGAACTATGGCTACACCTTC; cdr3_aa: CATRDRGLNYGYTF
clone_size: -; j_call: TRBJ2-7; v_call: TRBV29-1; d_call: -; cdr3_nt: TGCAGCGTTGAGCATGGCGGGGTTAAGTACAATGAGCAGTACTTC; cdr3_aa: CSVEHGGVKYNEQYF
clone_size: -; j_call: TRBJ2-4; v_call: TRBV12-3/TRBV12-4; d_call: -; cdr3_nt: TGTGCCAGCAGTTTAGGTAACAGGGAGTACATTCAGTACTTC; cdr3_aa: CASSLGNREYIQYF
clone_size: -; j_call: TRBJ1-2; v_call: TRBV12-3/TRBV12-4; d_call: -; cdr3_nt: TGTGCCAGCAGCAATCGGACTGCCTATGGCTACACCTTC; cdr3_aa: CASSNRTAYGYTF
clone_size: -; j_call: TRBJ2-2; v_call: TRBV5-1; d_call: -; cdr3_nt: TGCGCCAGCAGCTTGAAAGGGGTCAAAGCCGGGGAGCTGTTTTTT; cdr3_aa: CASSLKGVKAGELFF
clone_size: few; j_call: TRBJ2-7; v_call: TRBV7-2; d_call: -; cdr3_nt: TGTGCCAGCAGCGTCAGGACCGCAGACTACGAGCAGTACTTC; cdr3_aa: CASSVRTADYEQYF
clone_size: -; j_call: TRBJ1-4; v_call: TRBV4-1; d_call: -; cdr3_nt: TGCGCCAGCAGCCAAGATCCCCTAACCTTTAATGAAAAACTGTTTTTT; cdr3_aa: CASSQDPLTFNEKLFF
clone_size: -; j_call: TRBJ1-5; v_call: TRBV6-2/TRBV6-3; d_call: -; cdr3_nt: TGTGCCAGCAGTGACGACGGCAATCAGCCCCAGCATTTT; cdr3_aa: CASSDDGNQPQHF
clone_size: -; j_call: TRBJ1-4; v_call: TRBV10-2; d_call: TRBD1; cdr3_nt: TGCGCCAGCAGTGAGCCGGGACAGGGTAGAAAACTGTTTTTT; cdr3_aa: CASSEPGQGRKLFF
clone_size: -; j_call: TRBJ1-1; v_call: TRBV5-6; d_call: TRBD1; cdr3_nt: TGTGTCAGCAGCTTGTTCAGACAGGGCGGGAACACTGAAGCTTTCTTT; cdr3_aa: CVSSLFRQGGNTEAFF
clone_size: -; j_call: TRBJ1-5; v_call: TRBV6-5; d_call: -; cdr3_nt: TGTGCCAGCAGTTACGACAGCTTTAGGCAGCCCCAGCATTTT; cdr3_aa: CASSYDSFRQPQHF